This T cell receptor (beta chain) was obtained from a study of regulatory T cells in long-lasting Graves disease. This clonotype was seen at least ten times. Both iRepertoire HTBI primers and Arm-PCR of CDR3 regions were used to build the TCR beta libraries. In TCRdb, the multiplex PCR reads were re-called with MiXCR into one record per CDR3 protein. Of approximately 540,000 distinct CDR3 sequences listed, approximately 12% are singletons. The CDR3 loop spans 13 amino acids. Germline V gene data show CDR1 as GTSNPN and CDR2 as SVGIG (reference sequence). The V segment lost 5 bases and the J segment 2 bases; nucleotides outside the gene matches: 4. Noted time point: newly diagnosed GD, antithyroid drugs for less than 3 months. PBMCs were the source of the RNA used for TCR sequencing. The same data also went into a second study, on T cells in Graves' hyperthyroidism and ophthalmopathy.

The receptor's source is a woman aged 30 to 39 with Graves disease. Here the sequenced sample was peripheral blood mononuclear cells (PBMCs), taken at new diagnosis, from a patient treated with antithyroid drugs. V and J are TRBV30 and TRBJ1-1; 8 positions agree with TRBD1. The CDR3: CAWWGQDNTEAFF. CDR3 in DNA: TGTGCCTGGTGGGGACAGGATAACACTGAAGCTTTCTTT.